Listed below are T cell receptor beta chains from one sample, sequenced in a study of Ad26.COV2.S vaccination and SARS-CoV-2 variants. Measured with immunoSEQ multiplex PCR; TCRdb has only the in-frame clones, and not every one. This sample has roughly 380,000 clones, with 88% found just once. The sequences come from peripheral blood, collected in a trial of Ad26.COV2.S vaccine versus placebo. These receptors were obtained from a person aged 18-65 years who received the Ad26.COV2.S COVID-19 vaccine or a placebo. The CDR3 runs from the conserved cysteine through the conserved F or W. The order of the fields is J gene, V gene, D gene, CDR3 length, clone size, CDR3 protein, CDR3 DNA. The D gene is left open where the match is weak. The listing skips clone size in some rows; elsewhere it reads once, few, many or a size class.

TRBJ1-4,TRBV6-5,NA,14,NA,CASRRTATNEKLFF,TGTGCCAGCAGGCGGACGGCTACTAATGAAAAACTGTTTTTT
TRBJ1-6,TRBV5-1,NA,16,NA,CASSLIGTDRNSPLHF,TGCGCCAGCAGCTTGATCGGGACCGACCGTAATTCACCCCTCCACTTT
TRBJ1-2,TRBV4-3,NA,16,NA,CASSVGRNPGSGSYTF,TGCGCCAGCAGCGTGGGACGGAATCCTGGGAGCGGTAGCTACACCTTC
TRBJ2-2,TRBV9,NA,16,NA,CASSPYGGGEIGELFF,TGTGCCAGCAGCCCGTATGGCGGGGGCGAGATCGGGGAGCTGTTTTTT
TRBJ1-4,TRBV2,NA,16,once,CASSARELATNEKLFF,TGTGCCAGCAGTGCGAGGGAGCTTGCAACTAATGAAAAACTGTTTTTT
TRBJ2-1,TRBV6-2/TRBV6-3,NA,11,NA,CASSNYNEQFF,TGTGCCAGCAGTAATTACAATGAGCAGTTCTTC
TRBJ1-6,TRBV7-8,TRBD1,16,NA,CASSVDRGAYNSPLHF,TGTGCCAGCAGCGTAGACAGGGGCGCCTATAATTCACCCCTCCACTTT
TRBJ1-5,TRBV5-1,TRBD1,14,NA,CASSLAGGGQPQHF,TGCGCCAGCAGCTTAGCAGGGGGCGGTCAGCCCCAGCATTTT
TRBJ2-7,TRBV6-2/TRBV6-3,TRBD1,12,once,CASSFPADRSYF,TGTGCCAGCAGTTTCCCAGCGGACAGGTCGTACTTC
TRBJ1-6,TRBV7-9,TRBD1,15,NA,CASSLGTGINSPLHF,TGTGCCAGCAGCTTGGGGACAGGGATAAATTCACCCCTCCACTTT
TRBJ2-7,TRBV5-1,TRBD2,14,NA,CASSLEAGVAEQYF,TGCGCCAGCAGCTTGGAAGCGGGGGTCGCCGAGCAGTACTTC
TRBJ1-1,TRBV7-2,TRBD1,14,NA,CASSFPGGATEAFF,TGTGCCAGCAGCTTCCCAGGGGGCGCAACTGAAGCTTTCTTT
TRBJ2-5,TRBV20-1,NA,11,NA,CSASPSETQYF,TGCAGTGCTTCTCCCAGTGAGACCCAGTACTTC
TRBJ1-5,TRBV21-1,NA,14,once,CASNRGHNNQPQHF,TGTGCCAGCAACAGGGGGCATAACAATCAGCCCCAGCATTTT
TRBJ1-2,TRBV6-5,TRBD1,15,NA,CASSPRGQGSYGYTF,TGTGCCAGCAGCCCCCGCGGACAGGGATCATACGGCTACACCTTC
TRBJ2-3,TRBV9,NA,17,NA,CASSPPRGTPREDTQYF,TGTGCCAGCAGCCCACCTCGCGGAACTCCTCGGGAGGATACGCAGTATTTT
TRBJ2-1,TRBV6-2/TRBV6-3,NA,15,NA,CASSYGAGSTNEQFF,TGTGCCAGCAGTTACGGCGCGGGGTCCACCAATGAGCAGTTCTTC
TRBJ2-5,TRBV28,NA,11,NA,CASSPRETQYF,TGTGCCAGCAGCCCCCGGGAGACCCAGTACTTC
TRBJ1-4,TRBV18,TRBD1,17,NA,CASSRDRQWGINEKLFF,TGTGCCAGCTCACGGGACAGGCAGTGGGGGATTAATGAAAAACTGTTTTTT
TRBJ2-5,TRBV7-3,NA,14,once,CASSLTDSQETQYF,TGTGCCAGCAGCTTAACGGACAGCCAAGAGACCCAGTACTTC
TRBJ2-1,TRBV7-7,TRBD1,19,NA,CASSLGYGTGGSSYNEQFF,TGTGCTAGCAGCTTAGGATATGGGACAGGGGGCAGCTCCTACAATGAGCAGTTCTTC
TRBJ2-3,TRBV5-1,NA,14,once,CASSWTDGGDTQYF,TGCGCCAGCAGCTGGACCGACGGCGGGGATACGCAGTATTTT
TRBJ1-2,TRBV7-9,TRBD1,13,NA,CASSKGQGYGYTF,TGTGCCAGCAGCAAGGGACAGGGCTATGGCTACACCTTC
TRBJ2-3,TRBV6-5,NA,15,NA,CASSDPGPHRDTQYF,TGTGCCAGCTCCGATCCAGGGCCCCACAGGGATACGCAGTATTTT
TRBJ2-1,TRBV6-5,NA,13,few,CASSTVRHNEQFF,TGTGCCAGCAGTACAGTGCGGCACAATGAGCAGTTCTTC
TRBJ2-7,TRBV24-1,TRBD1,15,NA,CATSAPGQGMYEQYF,TGTGCCACCAGTGCACCGGGACAGGGAATGTACGAGCAGTACTTC
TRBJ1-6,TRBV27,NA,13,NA,CATLSSYNSPLHF,TGTGCCACCCTGAGCTCCTATAATTCACCCCTCCACTTT
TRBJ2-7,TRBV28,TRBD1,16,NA,CASRQPTGGLTYEQYF,TGTGCCAGCAGGCAACCCACAGGGGGTCTAACCTACGAGCAGTACTTC
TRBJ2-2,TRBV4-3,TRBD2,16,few,CASSQDRASGTGELFF,TGCGCCAGCAGCCAAGATCGAGCTAGCGGCACCGGGGAGCTGTTTTTT
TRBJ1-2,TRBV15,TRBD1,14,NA,CATSGGGTDYGYTF,TGTGCCACCAGCGGGGGAGGGACAGACTATGGCTACACCTTC
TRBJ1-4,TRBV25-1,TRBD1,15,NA,CASSEYGRGHEKLFF,TGTGCCAGCAGTGAATACGGCAGGGGGCATGAAAAACTGTTTTTT
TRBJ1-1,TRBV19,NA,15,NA,CASSIGRTQNTEAFF,TGTGCCAGTAGTATAGGTCGGACACAGAACACTGAAGCTTTCTTT
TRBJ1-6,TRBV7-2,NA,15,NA,CASSPQVRGNSPLHF,TGTGCCAGCAGCCCACAGGTTAGAGGGAATTCACCCCTCCACTTT
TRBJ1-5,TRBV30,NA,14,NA,CAWSVTGAGQPQHF,TGTGCCTGGAGTGTGACCGGGGCCGGGCAGCCCCAGCATTTT